Below are 17 T cell receptor beta chains sequenced from a single sample in a study of siplizumab effects on memory and regulatory T cells. TCRdb's table, derived via immunoSEQ multiplex PCR, lists solely in-frame clones and lacks some. The sample lists around 100,000 clones, less than 95% occurring once. Sequenced material: non-Treg CD4+ T cells sorted from blood. The receptors were gathered from a human donor in good health.

V and J are TRBV6-5 and TRBJ1-5, with D perhaps TRBD1 (6 bases). Germline CDR1 is MNHEY and CDR2 is SVGAGI. There are 15 residues in the CDR3. V dropped 5 bases and J dropped 4 bases, with 15 bases sitting between them. CDR3 region: CASSQDRIRNQPQHF. Here the CDR3 DNA reads TGTGCCAGCAGTCAGGACAGAATCAGGAATCAGCCCCAGCATTTT.

In this sample, this clone turned up once. The chain is built from TRBV10-3 and TRBJ2-7; 9 bases are shared with TRBD1. V lost 5 bases and J lost 3; bases outside the gene matches: 5. The CDR3 has 14 amino acids. The germline V gene encodes CDR1 ENHRY and CDR2 SYGVKD. CDR3 sequence (DNA): TGTGCCATCAGTCAGGACAGGGGAGACTACGAGCAGTACTTC. It is translated as CAISQDRGDYEQYF.

The rearrangement joins TRBV13 to TRBJ2-5, with D perhaps matching TRBD1 or TRBD2 (6 bases each). CDR3 length equals 15 residues. CDR1 is PRHDT, CDR2 FYEKMQ, per germline (reference sequence). V lost 5 bases and J lost 2, with 15 bases in between. The CDR3 DNA is TGTGCCAGCAGCCCCACCCGGGGGCCGCAAGAGACCCAGTACTTC. Translation gives CASSPTRGPQETQYF.

The chain is built from TRBV11-2 and TRBJ2-3; 10 positions match TRBD1. V was pared by 5 bases and J by 9 bases, with 17 bases of the junction left unmatched. Per the germline V gene, CDR1 is SGHAT and CDR2 is FQNNGV. This CDR3 has 17 amino acids. The CDR3 nucleotides are TGTGCCAGCAGCCCCGAAGCCGGGACAGGGGTCCTATCGACGCAGTATTTT. It yields the protein CASSPEAGTGVLSTQYF. Full variable domain (missing parts from reference TRBV11-2 and TRBJ2-3): EAGVAQSPRYKIIEKRQSVAFWCNPISGHATLYWYQQILGQGPKLLIQFQNNGVVDDSQLPKDRFSAERLKGVDSTLKIQPAKLEDSAVYLCASSPEAGTGVLSTQYFGPGTRLTVL.

The sample holds one count of this clone. The V and J genes are TRBV28 and TRBJ2-3; 12 bases map to TRBD2. Germline V CDR1 and CDR2: MDHEN, SYDVKM. The CDR3 runs 15 residues. Trimming took 7 bases from V and 8 from J; bases not matched to a gene: 10. The CDR3 sequence: CASIASGRASGTQYF. CDR3 nucleotide sequence: TGTGCCAGCATAGCTAGCGGGAGGGCCTCTGGTACGCAGTATTTT.

This clone was picked up one time. V and J are TRBV19 and TRBJ2-1; TRBD2 aligns across 8 bases. Germline CDR1 and CDR2: LNHDA and SQIVND (reference sequence). V lost 5 bases to trimming and J lost 8 bases; unmatched junction nucleotides: 17. This CDR3 comprises 17 residues. DNA of the CDR3: TGTGCCAGTAGTCCCACGCTCGAGCGGGAGTTTCGGCATGAGCAGTTCTTC. It specifies CASSPTLEREFRHEQFF.

The V gene is TRBV9, the J gene TRBJ2-1; the D gene is possibly TRBD2 (5 bases). CDR1 SGDLS and CDR2 YYNGEE come from the germline V gene. Trimming took 0 bases from V and 4 from J, leaving 14 bases between them. CDR3 length equals 16 residues. CDR3 loop: CASSVGVGGGYNEQFF. CDR3 in DNA: TGTGCCAGCAGCGTAGGGGTCGGTGGAGGTTACAATGAGCAGTTCTTC. Together with reference TRBV9 and TRBJ2-1, the CDR3 gives the full variable domain: DSGVTQTPKHLITATGQRVTLRCSPRSGDLSVYWYQQSLDQGLQFLIQYYNGEERAKGNILERFSAQQFPDLHSELNLSSLELGDSALYFCASSVGVGGGYNEQFFGPGTRLTVL.

The CDR3 sequence: CATSAVDTEAFF. The CDR3 DNA is TGTGCCACCAGCGCTGTGGACACTGAAGCTTTCTTT. The gene calls are TRBV15 and TRBJ1-1; D gene ambiguous. V lost 5 bases, J lost 3 bases, and 7 bases lay in between. In germline, CDR1 is LNHNV, CDR2 YYDKDF (reference sequence). CDR3 size: 12 residues.

The rearrangement uses TRBV5-8 and TRBJ2-1, with D perhaps TRBD2 (6 bases). Trimming left V 4 bases short and J 9 bases short, with 17 bases between. Germline V gene lookup returns CDR1 SGHTS and CDR2 YDEGEE. This CDR3 region has 14 residues. CDR3 protein: CASSPERVVSEQFF. The CDR3, as DNA: TGTGCCAGCAGCCCGGAGCGGGTGGTGAGTGAGCAGTTCTTC.

The chain has TRBV10-1 and TRBJ2-5; possibly TRBD1 or TRBD2 for D (5 bases each). CDR1 is WNHNN, CDR2 SYGVQD, per germline (reference sequence). V lost 4 bases to trimming and J lost 3 bases, with 30 bases between them. The CDR3 has 20 amino acids. CDR3 loop: CASSGLDGGVGIVSEETQYF. CDR3 in DNA: TGCGCCAGCAGTGGCCTGGATGGGGGAGTCGGAATAGTGTCAGAAGAGACCCAGTACTTC.

V usage is TRBV7-9 and J usage is TRBJ2-1, with D maybe TRBD2 (6 bases). Germline lookup yields CDR1 SEHNR and CDR2 FQNEAQ (reference sequence). V lost 8 bases and J 3 bases, leaving 8 bases between the germline ends. CDR3 length: 12 amino acids. DNA for the CDR3: TGTGCCAGCGTGCGGGACTACAATGAGCAGTTCTTC. Protein: CASVRDYNEQFF.

V usage is TRBV6-5 and J usage is TRBJ2-1, with 8 bases aligning to TRBD2. This CDR3 is built from 14 residues. V shed 10 bases and J 7 bases; nucleotides not matched to a gene: 12. Per germline, CDR1 MNHEY and CDR2 SVGAGI. The CDR3: CATNRGGRGNEQFF. The CDR3 DNA is TGTGCCACCAACCGCGGGGGGCGGGGGAATGAGCAGTTCTTC.

V and J are TRBV9 and TRBJ2-2, with a tentative D call TRBD1 (6 bases). Deletions cut 0 bases from V and 5 bases from J, with 11 bases between. The CDR3 length is 15 residues. Per the germline V gene, CDR1 is SGDLS and CDR2 is YYNGEE. CDR3 bases: TGTGCCAGCAGCGTAGGGCAGGGGCCTACCGGGGAGCTGTTTTTT. Translating gives CASSVGQGPTGELFF.

The chain joins TRBV19 to TRBJ2-7; no definite D call. Germline V gives CDR1 LNHDA, CDR2 SQIVND (reference sequence). The ends were cut back, 3 bases at V and 6 bases at J, with 9 bases in the middle. This CDR3 comprises 12 residues. CDR3: CASSMGGGEQYF. CDR3 in DNA: TGTGCCAGTAGTATGGGTGGTGGCGAGCAGTACTTC.

The rearrangement links TRBV4-1 to TRBJ2-7, with 10 bases lining up with TRBD1. Germline CDR1 MGHRA, CDR2 YSYEKL. CDR3 length: 15 residues. V was clipped by 4 bases and J by 2 bases; unmatched bases: 5. The DNA for the CDR3 is TGCGCCAGCAGCCGACAGGGGGCTAGCCCCTACGAGCAGTACTTC. It is translated as CASSRQGASPYEQYF.

The CDR3 reads CASSTDIYRGTDTQYF. The CDR3 region has the DNA TGTGCCAGCAGTACGGACATATACAGGGGCACAGATACGCAGTATTTT. The V and J genes are TRBV28 and TRBJ2-3; tentatively, D is TRBD1 (6 bases). CDR3 length equals 16 residues. V was cut by 5 bases and J by 1 base, with 16 bases left in between. Germline lookup yields CDR1 MDHEN and CDR2 SYDVKM.

In regard to this clone: The same CDR3 can be traced to other DNA sequences in this sample. The gene calls are TRBV29-1 and TRBJ2-5; D may be TRBD2 (5 bases). This CDR3 has 10 amino acids. Trimming pared 4 bases from V and 5 bases from J, leaving 5 bases between. From germline, CDR1 is SQVTM and CDR2 ANQGSEA. The CDR3 region is CSVGEETQYF. The CDR3 DNA reads TGCAGCGTTGGGGAGGAGACCCAGTACTTC.